Following are 10 T cell receptor beta chains from one sample sequenced in a study of shared clonotypes between healthy human individuals. Data came from immunoSEQ multiplex PCR; TCRdb stores just in-frame clones and leaves some out. The table shows around 940,000 clones, with approximately 80% occurring only once. The sample consisted of memory CD4+ T cells sorted from blood. Subset in this sample: CD45RA-negative fraction. The receptor set was obtained from a man aged 18 to 29 in good health.

This clone was seen repeatedly, ten times or more. The chain uses TRBV5-4 and TRBJ1-6, with a weak D call TRBD1 (5 bases). In germline, CDR1 is SGHNT, CDR2 YYREEE (reference sequence). CDR3 size: 15 residues. The ends were cut back, 0 bases at V and 8 bases at J, with 12 bases in the middle. Here the CDR3 DNA reads TGTGCCAGCAGCTTGGAGGGGAGAGTCGATTCACCCCTCCACTTT. Translation: CASSLEGRVDSPLHF.

Remarks on this clone: Other DNA variants within this sample encode the same CDR3. J is TRBJ1-5 and V is TRBV11-2; 8 nucleotides align to TRBD1. The ends lost 4 bases at V and 5 bases at J; junction bases unmatched: 1. Germline values: CDR1 SGHAT, CDR2 FQNNGV. The CDR3 contains 13 residues. CDR3 nucleotides: TGTGCCAGCAGCTCGGACAGGGATCAGCCCCAGCATTTT. As protein: CASSSDRDQPQHF.

The chain recombines TRBV2 with TRBJ2-5, with D possibly being TRBD2 (5 bases). Germline V gene lookup returns CDR1 SNHLY and CDR2 FYNNEI. V shed 2 bases and J shed 9 bases, with 13 bases lying between them. The CDR3 covers 13 residues. The CDR3 DNA is TGTGCCAGCAGTGAAACCCCACCCGGGGCCCAGTACTTC. This translates into CASSETPPGAQYF.

This chain uses TRBV10-3 with TRBJ1-4; D uncertain. The CDR3 spans 12 residues. V was trimmed by 4 bases and J by 8 bases, leaving 8 bases between them. Germline V gives CDR1 ENHRY, CDR2 SYGVKD. The CDR3 sequence is CAISAEREKLFF. The CDR3 DNA sequence: TGTGCCATCAGTGCTGAAAGGGAAAAACTGTTTTTT.

This chain joins TRBV2 and TRBJ2-3, with 8 positions matching TRBD2. The CDR3 is 17 amino acids. Germline assignment: CDR1 SNHLY and CDR2 FYNNEI. Trimming took 2 bases from V and 0 from J; bases not matched to a gene: 7. CDR3 in amino acids: CASSELGGGGSTDTQYF. The CDR3 region has the DNA TGTGCCAGCAGTGAATTAGGAGGCGGGGGGAGCACAGATACGCAGTATTTT.

J is TRBJ2-7 and V is TRBV6-5, with a tentative D call TRBD1 (5 bases). This CDR3 is built from 15 residues. With 6 bases removed from V and 2 bases from J, the gap between germline ends came to 17 bases. Germline values: CDR1 MNHEY, CDR2 SVGAGI. CDR3 bases: TGTGCCAGCAGCCGTAGAATCGGCAGGGCCTACGAGCAGTACTTC. Its translation: CASSRRIGRAYEQYF.

The sample holds one count of this clone. The rearrangement joins TRBV7-2 to TRBJ1-2; D possibly corresponds to TRBD1 (6 bases). The germline V gene encodes CDR1 SGHTA and CDR2 FQGNSA. Trimming shortened V by 2 bases and J by 7 bases, and 14 bases separated the two germline ends. The CDR3 is made up of 14 amino acids. In DNA form, the CDR3 reads TGTGCCAGCAGCTTAATCGGGGGCCTTTCTGGCTACACCTTC. The encoded protein is CASSLIGGLSGYTF.

This sequence joins TRBV4-1 and TRBJ1-2; 7 positions agree with TRBD1. This CDR3 has 15 amino acids. J was trimmed by 4 bases and V by 4 bases; bases with no gene match: 9. Germline CDR1 MGHRA, CDR2 YSYEKL. This chain's CDR3 is CASSPTNRGSYGYTF. The CDR3 DNA sequence: TGCGCCAGCAGCCCTACGAACAGGGGATCCTATGGCTACACCTTC.

The genes are TRBV6-6 and TRBJ1-1; TRBD1 matches at 7 bases. The junction had 7 bases not matched to a gene; V was cut back by 6 bases and J by 3 bases. Germline assignment: CDR1 MNHNY and CDR2 SVGAGI (reference sequence). The CDR3 totals 14 residues. The CDR3 sequence: CASRTRGLYTEAFF. CDR3 nucleotide sequence: TGTGCCAGCAGGACCAGGGGGTTGTACACTGAAGCTTTCTTT.

The chain has TRBV5-1 and TRBJ1-3; D call uncertain. Germline assignment: CDR1 SGHRS and CDR2 YFSETQ. The CDR3 is 13 residues long. V lost 1 base and J lost 2, with 4 bases in between. The CDR3 spells CASSLSAGNTIYF. As DNA, the CDR3 is TGCGCCAGCAGCTTGTCAGCTGGAAACACCATATATTTT.